The 5 T cell receptor beta chains below were found in one sample sequenced in a study of T cell repertoires in cytomegalovirus infection. TCRdb reprocessed the reads via MiXCR and lists one record per CDR3 protein. The sample has some 680,000 distinct CDR3 sequences, less than 40% seen once. The sequenced sample consisted of PBMCs. These receptors all come from a human donor in good health (CMV status not recorded). Some clones in this sample may be carry-over from other donors' samples.

Worth noting for this clonotype: This clone may be a read error of a much larger clone one base away. The rearrangement joins TRBV7-2 to TRBJ2-7, with 8 bases identical to TRBD2. The germline V gene encodes CDR1 SGHTA and CDR2 FQGNSA. There are 16 residues in the CDR3. The CDR3 nucleotides read TGTGCCAGCAGCTTAATTGGGACTAGTGCCCCCTACGAGCAGTCCTTC. Translating it yields CASSLIGTSAPYEQSF.

The CDR3 sequence is CASSYRQGFPVSTGELFF. The DNA of the CDR3 is TGTGCCAGCAGTTATAGACAGGGGTTCCCCGTGAGCACCGGGGAGCTGTTTTTT. The chain combines TRBV12-3 or TRBV12-4 with TRBJ2-2; TRBD1 matches at 8 bases. The V gene end was trimmed by 4 bases and the J gene end by 4 bases; junction bases not matched to a gene: 14. This CDR3 is 18 amino acids long.

This clonotype was recorded many times. The V call is TRBV7-2, the J call TRBJ2-7, with 8 bases identical to TRBD1. This CDR3 region has 15 residues. CDR1 and CDR2 from the germline V gene are SGHTA and FQGNSA. Trimming removed 5 bases from V and 1 base from J; junction bases left unmatched: 7. The CDR3 nucleotides read TGTGCCAGCAGCCACAGGGGGATAGGGTCCTACGAGCAGTACTTC. Translating it yields CASSHRGIGSYEQYF.

This chain connects TRBV19 to TRBJ1-2; no clear D gene. This CDR3 spans 15 amino acids. Germline lookup yields CDR1 LNHDA and CDR2 SQIVND (reference sequence). V was shortened by 6 bases and J by 7 bases, with 21 bases between the two germline ends. The DNA for the CDR3 is TGTGCCAGTAGCCTGTTGGGTACGCCAGGATCTGGCTACACCTTC. Translating gives CASSLLGTPGSGYTF.

A few counts support this clonotype. The genes are TRBV7-9 and TRBJ1-5, with TRBD1 matching over 7 bases. Germline CDR1 and CDR2: SEHNR and FQNEAQ (reference sequence). V shed 5 bases and J 4 bases; nucleotides not matched to a gene: 8. The CDR3 has 15 amino acids. The CDR3, as DNA: TGTGCCAGCAGCCCCGGGACAGAGAATAATCAGCCCCAGCATTTT. Translating it yields CASSPGTENNQPQHF.